Reported below is one T cell receptor (beta chain). Its cognate antigen is unknown. The sample comes from a study of long-term antiretroviral therapy in people with HIV. General observations from the study: ART adherence, viral resistance and therapy changes were not recorded. Repertoires looked antigen-experienced, with only a slight naive shift after ART.

The assay, immunoSEQ v3.0, was run at survey level. Per-sample sequencing targets were about 40,000-55,000 T-cell genomes. Data came from immunoSEQ multiplex PCR; TCRdb stores just in-frame clones and leaves some out. Among about 18,000 clones listed, approximately 80% were seen once. Per germline, CDR1 SGHNT and CDR2 YYREEE (reference sequence). This CDR3 has 14 amino acids. V lost 4 bases and J 2 bases, leaving 12 bases between the germline ends. This receptor was taken from a young woman with HIV. Sequencing was performed on unsorted PBMCs, taken 0.6 years after starting antiretroviral therapy. V is TRBV5-4 and J is TRBJ1-2; the D is unclear. CDR3: CASSKGSENYGYTF. The CDR3 DNA follows: TGTGCCAGCAGCAAGGGTTCGGAGAACTATGGCTACACCTTC.